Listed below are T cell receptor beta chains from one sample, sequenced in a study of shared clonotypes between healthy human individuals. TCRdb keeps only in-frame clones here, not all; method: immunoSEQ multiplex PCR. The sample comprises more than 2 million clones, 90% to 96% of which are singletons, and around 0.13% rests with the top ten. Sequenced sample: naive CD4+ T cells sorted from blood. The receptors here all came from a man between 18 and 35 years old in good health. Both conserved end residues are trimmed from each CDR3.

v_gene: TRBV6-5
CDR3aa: ASRPPGQMNTEAF

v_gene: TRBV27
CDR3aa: ASSSQGYSGNTIY

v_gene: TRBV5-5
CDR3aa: ASSERTVLGTEAF

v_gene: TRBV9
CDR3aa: ASSALPGGSSYNSPLH

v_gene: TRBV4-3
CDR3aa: ASSQDPALQETQY

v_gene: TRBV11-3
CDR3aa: ASSETSGSYNEQF

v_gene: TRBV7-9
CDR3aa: ASSARGTTHEQY

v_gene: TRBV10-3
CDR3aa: AISESPGSGANVLT

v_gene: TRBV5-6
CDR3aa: ASSFEDETQY

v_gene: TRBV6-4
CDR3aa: ASSDDRSSYNEQF

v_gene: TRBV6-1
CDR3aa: VSSKRGNEETQY

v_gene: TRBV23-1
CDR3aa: ASSQWRQTYNSPLH

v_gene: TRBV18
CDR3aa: ASSRTGGYEQY

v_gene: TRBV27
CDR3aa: ASRGQGRDTQY

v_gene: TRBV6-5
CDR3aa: ASSFRESYGYT